One sample yielded the 16 T cell receptor beta chains listed below, sequenced in a study of T cells in localized non-small cell lung cancer. The protocol was immunoSEQ multiplex PCR, while the TCRdb copy is restricted to in-frame clones and leaves out a portion. The profile shows fewer than 2,000 clones, 27% of them singletons. Sample: lung tumor tissue, taken before any cancer treatment. These receptors all stem from a female donor older than 55 with stage II lung adenocarcinoma.

This clone has more than one count but fewer than ten. This sequence joins TRBV6-8 and TRBJ1-3; maybe TRBD1 (6 bases). The V gene lost 6 bases and the J gene lost 2 bases, with 17 bases spanning the gap. Germline CDR1 and CDR2: MNHGY and SAAAGT. The CDR3 length is 16 residues. The CDR3 nucleotides are TGTGCCAGCAGCCGACTACAGGGAGGAGCTGGAAACACCATATATTTT. Translated, it gives CASSRLQGGAGNTIYF.

The sample holds a few counts of this clone. In DNA form, the CDR3 reads TGTGCCAGCAGCTTAGTGGCCCCTCCGGGAAACACCATATATTTT. Translated, it gives CASSLVAPPGNTIYF. This chain connects TRBV7-7 to TRBJ1-3; no clear D. Germline loops: CDR1 SSHAT, CDR2 FNYEAQ (reference sequence). V was cut by 1 base and J by 4 bases, with 11 bases left in between. The CDR3 runs to 15 residues.

The V gene is TRBV5-1, the J gene TRBJ2-7; 8 bases match TRBD1. After removal of 4 bases from V and 2 bases from J, the junction contained 8 bases not matched to a gene. The V gene's germline CDR1 is SGHRS and CDR2 YFSETQ. The CDR3 is 15 residues long. The CDR3 coding sequence is TGCGCCAGCAGCCAAGCCCCGGGACAGGCCTACGAGCAGTACTTC. Protein sequence: CASSQAPGQAYEQYF.

The DNA for the CDR3 is TGCAGCGTTGGGGCGGGACACCGGGCGGATGGCTACACCTTC. This sequence encodes CSVGAGHRADGYTF. This chain links TRBV29-1 with TRBJ1-2; D may be TRBD1 (6 bases). V shed 4 bases and J shed 6 bases, with 18 bases lying between them. Germline lookup yields CDR1 SQVTM and CDR2 ANQGSEA. There are 14 residues in the CDR3.

Only a few counts were recorded for this clone. V gene TRBV9 combines with J gene TRBJ2-2; the D gene could be TRBD1 or TRBD2 (5 bases each). Germline CDR1 reads SGDLS; CDR2 reads YYNGEE. The CDR3 covers 16 residues. Trimming left V 5 bases short and J 5 bases short, with 19 bases between. CDR3 in DNA: TGTGCCAGCAGTGACCCCCGGGACCCCCGAACCGGGGAGCTGTTTTTT. Translating it yields CASSDPRDPRTGELFF.

With respect to this clone: The junction shows a germline mismatch at one end, possibly a read error. The genes are TRBV6-8 and TRBJ1-1; unclear D gene. The CDR3 totals 13 residues. Germline CDR1 MNHGY, CDR2 SAAAGT. The CDR3: CAISRTENTEAFF. DNA of the CDR3: TGTGCCATCAGTCGGACCGAGAACACTGAAGCTTTCTTT.

This clone showed up just a few times. The chain employs TRBV6-8 and TRBJ1-2, with D maybe TRBD1 (6 bases). The CDR3 runs to 15 residues. The V gene lost 2 bases and the J gene lost 4 bases, with 14 bases spanning the gap. Germline V gene data show CDR1 as MNHGY and CDR2 as SAAAGT. DNA of the CDR3: TGTGCCAGCAGTTACAAGACAGGAGCGGGCTATGGCTACACCTTC. Amino acids: CASSYKTGAGYGYTF.

The genes are TRBV5-1 and TRBJ2-3, with 9 bases fitting TRBD2. V dropped 0 bases and J dropped 4; count of bases not matched to a gene: 6. Germline V gene lookup returns CDR1 SGHRS and CDR2 YFSETQ. The CDR3 runs to 16 residues. The CDR3: CASSLALAGDADTQYF. The CDR3 DNA reads TGCGCCAGCAGCTTGGCCTTAGCGGGAGATGCAGATACGCAGTATTTT.

This clone was picked up a small number of times. The V and J genes are TRBV6-8 and TRBJ2-1; no definite D call. V lost 10 bases and J 4 bases, leaving 14 bases between the germline ends. Germline V lookup: CDR1 MNHGY, CDR2 SAAAGT. This CDR3 has 13 residues. Here the CDR3 DNA reads TGTGCCATCAGGCAAACAGATTACAATGAGCAGTTCTTC. This sequence encodes CAIRQTDYNEQFF.

The J gene is TRBJ2-7, the V gene TRBV6-8; TRBD1 is a possible D gene (6 bases). Germline V gene sequence: CDR1 MNHGY, CDR2 SAAAGT. The CDR3 length is 13 residues. The V end lost 8 bases, the J end lost 3 bases, and 14 bases lay between the germline ends. The CDR3 protein is CASGDTTVYEQYF. The CDR3, as DNA: TGTGCCAGCGGGGACACTACCGTCTACGAGCAGTACTTC.

The chain couples TRBV28 to TRBJ1-4, with D tentatively TRBD1 (6 bases). The germline CDR1 and CDR2 sequences are MDHEN and SYDVKM. Trimming removed 11 bases from V and 11 bases from J, with 24 bases in between. The CDR3 is 14 amino acids. CDR3 protein: CAGQPQGPSGKLFF. The CDR3 region has the DNA TGTGCCGGACAGCCACAGGGCCCGAGCGGGAAACTGTTTTTT.

This chain joins TRBV10-2 and TRBJ2-3; D perhaps matches TRBD1 (5 bases). Trimming took off 6 bases at V and 2 bases at J, with 9 bases between the two ends. This CDR3 comprises 13 residues. Germline CDR1 WSHSY, CDR2 SAAADI. The CDR3, as DNA: TGCGCCAGCAGGGACACCACCACAGATACGCAGTATTTT. Its translation: CASRDTTTDTQYF.

The count of this clone is one. The chain employs TRBV15 and TRBJ1-4, with D hard to call. Germline assignment: CDR1 LNHNV and CDR2 YYDKDF (reference sequence). The CDR3 contains 18 residues. V lost 1 base, J lost 5 bases, and 20 bases lay in between. This chain's CDR3 is CATSRARLGSLSNEKLFF. CDR3 DNA sequence: TGTGCCACCAGCAGAGCTCGGCTGGGGTCCCTGTCAAATGAAAAACTGTTTTTT.

In this sample, this clone turned up a few times. The gene calls are TRBV6-8 and TRBJ1-3; D gene ambiguous. Trimming pared 4 bases from V and 2 bases from J, leaving 12 bases between. Looked up from germline, CDR1 is MNHGY and CDR2 is SAAAGT. This CDR3 is built from 15 residues. The CDR3 is CASSLSAGTGNTIYF. CDR3 DNA: TGTGCCAGCAGTTTATCAGCCGGGACTGGAAACACCATATATTTT.

The chain employs TRBV28 and TRBJ1-5; D may be TRBD1 (6 bases). CDR3 length: 14 residues. Germline CDR1 MDHEN, CDR2 SYDVKM. V lost 2 bases, J lost 2 bases, and 7 bases lay in between. The CDR3 DNA reads TGTGCCAGCAGTTTACCAGGGGGCAATCAGCCCCAGCATTTT. Translated, it gives CASSLPGGNQPQHF.

This clone is termed medium-sized. The V call is TRBV6-8, the J call TRBJ2-1, with 9 bases identical to TRBD1. CDR1 and CDR2 from the germline V gene are MNHGY and SAAAGT. The V gene end was trimmed by 10 bases and the J gene end by 6 bases; junction bases not matched to a gene: 10. This CDR3 is built from 14 residues. The CDR3 reads CAIRPGQGFNEQFF. The CDR3 DNA is TGTGCCATCAGGCCGGGACAGGGTTTCAATGAGCAGTTCTTC.